The clone carrying this TCR beta chain was recorded once. PCR amplification relied on 60 Vbeta primers (plus 13 Jbeta primers). Method: immunoSEQ multiplex PCR; TCRdb's copy keeps in-frame clones and lacks some. The repertoire has a few hundred thousand clones, around 90% of them found once; the top ten carry 1.7%. Germline loops: CDR1 MNHEY, CDR2 SVGAGI. This CDR3 is 15 amino acids long. V lost 0 bases and J 5 bases, leaving 13 bases between the germline ends. This sample is drawn from a study of cytomegalovirus exposure and HLA in healthy donors. The sequence was obtained from a girl aged 2 to 9 in good health and CMV-seronegative. Sample: PBMCs. V is TRBV6-5 and J is TRBJ1-2, with a possible D match to TRBD1 (5 bases). The CDR3: CASSYSSGVGYGYTF. The DNA for the CDR3 is TGTGCCAGCAGTTACTCCTCGGGGGTTGGTTATGGCTACACCTTC.